The 14 T cell receptor beta chains in this list originate from one sample, sequenced in a study of cytomegalovirus exposure and HLA in healthy donors. Use of 60 Vbeta and 13 Jbeta primers characterized the PCR. Only in-frame clones appear in the TCRdb table, and some are missing; sequencing was by immunoSEQ multiplex PCR. Reported are over 100,000 clones; the ten largest clones contain approximately 6.8%. The sample taken for sequencing was PBMCs. These receptors were collected from a man aged 35 to 55 in good health and CMV-seropositive.

The CDR3 is CASSVGQSYGYTF. CDR3 DNA: TGTGCCAGCAGTGTGGGACAGAGCTATGGCTACACCTTC. The chain uses TRBV25-1 and TRBJ1-2, with TRBD1 matching 7 bases. This CDR3 is 13 amino acids long. Germline V gene data show CDR1 as MGHDK and CDR2 as SYGVNS. J gave up 4 bases and V 4 bases, and 3 bases lay outside the gene matches.

V and J are TRBV16 and TRBJ2-7; maybe TRBD1 (5 bases). The CDR3 is 14 residues long. V lost 2 bases to trimming and J lost 5 bases, with 13 bases between them. Per germline, CDR1 KGHSY and CDR2 FQNENV. CDR3 amino acids: CASSQQGWLDEQYF. DNA for the CDR3: TGTGCCAGCAGCCAACAGGGATGGTTGGACGAGCAGTACTTC. The full variable domain, completed using reference TRBV16 and TRBJ2-7, is GEEVAQTPKHLVRGEGQKAKLYCAPIKGHSYVFWYQQVLKNEFKFLISFQNENVFDETGMPKERFSAKCLPNSPCSLEIQATKLEDSAVYFCASSQQGWLDEQYFGPGTRLTVT.

J is TRBJ1-1 and V is TRBV28; D ambiguous. The CDR3 extends over 14 amino acids. V lost 7 bases, J lost 10 bases, and 22 bases lay in between. Germline CDR1 and CDR2: MDHEN and SYDVKM. The CDR3, as DNA: TGTGCCAGCAATTCTTCGGGAAGGAGGGTACGAGCTTTCTTT. Protein: CASNSSGRRVRAFF.

The rearrangement uses TRBV2 and TRBJ2-5; 10 nucleotides agree with TRBD1. This CDR3 region has 15 residues. V lost 7 bases to trimming and J lost 5 bases; unmatched junction nucleotides: 10. Germline CDR1 reads SNHLY; CDR2 reads FYNNEI. Here the CDR3 DNA reads TGTGCCAGCACTGGACAGGGGGGAGTTCGGGAGACCCAGTACTTC. Amino acids: CASTGQGGVRETQYF.

The chain combines TRBV2 with TRBJ1-5; D gene uncertain. Trimming cost V 3 bases and J 6 bases, with 18 bases left between them. Germline V gives CDR1 SNHLY, CDR2 FYNNEI. The CDR3 sequence is 16 residues long. CDR3 nucleotides: TGTGCCAGCAGTGATGGAGTCACGGGAGAGGCTCAGCCCCAGCATTTT. Protein product: CASSDGVTGEAQPQHF.

This sequence joins TRBV2 and TRBJ2-5; D remains unclear. The J call may be mistaken, given a closer DNA end match to TRBJ2-7. Germline lookup yields CDR1 SNHLY and CDR2 FYNNEI. CDR3 length equals 12 residues. CDR3 protein: CASSRLDYEQYF. For the CDR3, the DNA is TGTGCCAGCAGTCGCCTCGACTACGAGCAGTACTTC.

The CDR3 DNA reads TGCGCCAGCAGCTTAGACACCGGGGGGGAGCAGTACTTC. It codes for CASSLDTGGEQYF. The genes are TRBV5-1 and TRBJ2-7, with TRBD2 matching over 7 bases. The CDR3 loop spans 13 amino acids. Trimming at V came to 2 bases and at J to 7 bases, leaving 6 bases not matched to a gene. Per the germline V gene, CDR1 is SGHRS and CDR2 is YFSETQ.

The chain combines TRBV6-5 with TRBJ2-7, with D perhaps TRBD2 (5 bases). The CDR3 is made up of 12 amino acids. Trimming pared 6 bases from V and 2 bases from J, leaving 8 bases between. Germline V gene data show CDR1 as MNHEY and CDR2 as SVGAGI. CDR3 DNA: TGTGCCAGCAGCTCCGGGGCCTACGAGCAGTACTTC. Protein product: CASSSGAYEQYF.

CDR3 coding DNA: TGTGCCAGCAGCCATCAAGAGACCCAGTACTTC. Its protein is CASSHQETQYF. J is TRBJ2-5 and V is TRBV28; D unresolved. Germline V gene data show CDR1 as MDHEN and CDR2 as SYDVKM. Trimming cost V 6 bases and J 2 bases, with 4 bases left between them. The CDR3 consists of 11 residues.

The rearrangement links TRBV29-1 to TRBJ2-7, with 8 positions matching TRBD2. V lost 7 bases, J lost 0 bases, and 8 bases stayed unmatched. The germline gives CDR1 SQVTM, CDR2 ANQGSEA. This CDR3 has 14 amino acids. DNA for the CDR3: TGCAGCGCTCAAACTAGCGGAAGCTCCTACGAGCAGTACTTC. This sequence encodes CSAQTSGSSYEQYF.

This chain joins TRBV6-1 and TRBJ2-1, with no clear D. The CDR3 is 13 residues long. Germline values: CDR1 MNHNS, CDR2 SASEGT. V lost 4 bases, J lost 6 bases, and 10 bases lay in between. CDR3 bases: TGTGCCAGCAGTGGTCAGGCCCGCAATGAGCAGTTCTTC. Protein product: CASSGQARNEQFF.

For the CDR3, the DNA is TGTGCCAGTAGCCGGGACAGAAACTATGGCTACACCTTC. This gives the protein CASSRDRNYGYTF. The chain carries TRBV19 and TRBJ1-2, with 7 bases fitting TRBD1. Germline V CDR1 and CDR2: LNHDA, SQIVND (reference sequence). J gave up 2 bases and V 6 bases, and 3 bases lay outside the gene matches. The CDR3 has 13 amino acids.

V gene TRBV27 combines with J gene TRBJ2-1; TRBD2 might be the D (5 bases). Trimming removed 9 bases at V and 0 bases at J, with 12 bases between. From germline, CDR1 is MNHEY and CDR2 SMNVEV (reference sequence). The CDR3 is 14 residues long. Here the CDR3 reads CASKDCSSYNEQFF. The CDR3 bases are TGTGCCAGTAAGGACTGCTCCTCCTACAATGAGCAGTTCTTC.

The V and J genes are TRBV21-1 and TRBJ2-7; TRBD1 is the table's D call and was not checked against the DNA. TRBV21-1 is termed a pseudogene. The CDR3 runs to 13 residues. CDR3 region: CATFRVLYHEQYF. In DNA form, the CDR3 reads TGTGCCACCTTCAGGGTTCTATACCACGAGCAGTACTTC.